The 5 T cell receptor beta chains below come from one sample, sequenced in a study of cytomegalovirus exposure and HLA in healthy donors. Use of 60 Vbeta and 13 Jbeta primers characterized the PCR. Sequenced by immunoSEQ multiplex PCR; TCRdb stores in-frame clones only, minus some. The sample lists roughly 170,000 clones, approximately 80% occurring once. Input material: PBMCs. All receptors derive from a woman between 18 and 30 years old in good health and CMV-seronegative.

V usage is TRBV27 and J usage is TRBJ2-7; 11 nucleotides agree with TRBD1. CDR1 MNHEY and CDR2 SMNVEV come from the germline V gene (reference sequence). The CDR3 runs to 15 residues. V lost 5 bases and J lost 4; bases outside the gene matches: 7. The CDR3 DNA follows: TGTGCCAGCAGTCCACCCGGGACAGGGGGATACGAGCAGTACTTC. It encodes CASSPPGTGGYEQYF.

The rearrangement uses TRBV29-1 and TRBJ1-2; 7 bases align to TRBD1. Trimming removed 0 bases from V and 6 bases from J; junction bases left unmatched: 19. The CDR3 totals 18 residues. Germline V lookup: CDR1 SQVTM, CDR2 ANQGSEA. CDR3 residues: CSVEENPLSRAGGHGYTF. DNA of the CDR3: TGCAGCGTTGAAGAAAACCCCCTGTCGAGGGCAGGGGGTCATGGCTACACCTTC.

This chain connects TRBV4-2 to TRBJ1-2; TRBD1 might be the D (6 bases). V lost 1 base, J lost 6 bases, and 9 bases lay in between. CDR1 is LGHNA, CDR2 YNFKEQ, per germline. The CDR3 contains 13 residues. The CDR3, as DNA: TGTGCCAGCAGCCAAGTTTCAGGGGATGGCTACACCTTC. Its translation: CASSQVSGDGYTF.

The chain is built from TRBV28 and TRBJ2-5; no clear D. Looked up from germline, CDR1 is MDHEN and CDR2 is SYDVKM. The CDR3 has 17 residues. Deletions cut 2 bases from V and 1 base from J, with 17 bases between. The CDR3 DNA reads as TGTGCCAGCAGTTTAGCATCGCCTAGTTGGTCCCAAGAGACCCAGTACTTC. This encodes CASSLASPSWSQETQYF.

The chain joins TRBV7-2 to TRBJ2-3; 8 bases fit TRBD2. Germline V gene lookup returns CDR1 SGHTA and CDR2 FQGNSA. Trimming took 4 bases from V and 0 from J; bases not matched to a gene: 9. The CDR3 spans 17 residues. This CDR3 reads CASSSKVSGASTDTQYF. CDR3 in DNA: TGTGCCAGCAGCTCCAAAGTTAGCGGGGCTAGCACAGATACGCAGTATTTT.